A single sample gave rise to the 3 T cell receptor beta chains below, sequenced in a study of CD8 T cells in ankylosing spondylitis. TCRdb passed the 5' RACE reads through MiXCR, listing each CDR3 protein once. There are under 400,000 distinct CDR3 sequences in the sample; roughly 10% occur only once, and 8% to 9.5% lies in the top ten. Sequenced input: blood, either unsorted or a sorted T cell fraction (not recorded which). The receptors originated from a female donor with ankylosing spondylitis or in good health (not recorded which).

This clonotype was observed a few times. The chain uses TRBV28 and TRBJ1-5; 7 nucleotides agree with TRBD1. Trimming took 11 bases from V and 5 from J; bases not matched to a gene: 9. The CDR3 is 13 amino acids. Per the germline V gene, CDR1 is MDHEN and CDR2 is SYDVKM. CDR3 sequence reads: CASLWGTDQPQHF. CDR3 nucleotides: TGTGCCTCCTTATGGGGGACAGATCAGCCCCAGCATTTT.

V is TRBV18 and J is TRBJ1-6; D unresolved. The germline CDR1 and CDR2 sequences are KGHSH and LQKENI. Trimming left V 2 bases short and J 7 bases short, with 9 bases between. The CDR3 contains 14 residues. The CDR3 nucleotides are TGTGCCAGCTCACCAGGAGGGTGGAATTCACCCCTCCACTTT. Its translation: CASSPGGWNSPLHF.

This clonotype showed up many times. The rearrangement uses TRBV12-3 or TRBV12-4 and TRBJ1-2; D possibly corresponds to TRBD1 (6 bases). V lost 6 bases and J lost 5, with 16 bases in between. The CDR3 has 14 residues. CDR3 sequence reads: CASSDDRRLYGYTF. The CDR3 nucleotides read TGTGCCAGCAGCGACGACAGGCGCCTTTATGGCTACACCTTC.